Listed below are T cell receptor beta chains from one sample, sequenced in a study of CD8+ T cells in alopecia areata. Profiling relied on immunoSEQ multiplex PCR, and the TCRdb table lists in-frame clones only, not all of them. This table has some 130,000 clones, roughly 50% appearing once. Specimen: CD8+ T cells sorted from blood, collected at week 0. These receptor sequences come from a human donor with alopecia areata. CDR3s include the opening cysteine and the closing phenylalanine or tryptophan.

TRBV30 CAWSDAGGPDTQYF
TRBV30 CAWSWGGGYTF
TRBV6-5 CASSEANTGELFF
TRBV29-1 CSVGSGENTEAFF
TRBV13 CASSSGQSSYEQYF
TRBV7-2 CASSSMAGVYEQYF
TRBV5-1 CASSLRTTNEQFF
TRBV29-1 CSVAASGGYTF
TRBV7-8 CASSPSNNEQFF
TRBV29-1 CSVTESGTANTEAFF
TRBV7-3 CASSLLAGGINEQFF
TRBV1 CTSSQLTGQGETQYF
TRBV4-1 CASSQDTYEQYF
TRBV29-1 CSVLDSLYGYTF
TRBV30 CAWSVRGGTDTQYF
TRBV18 CASSPGLAGPQETQYF
TRBV23-1 CASSPSTGELFF
TRBV7-9 CASSSGRTLIPEQFF
TRBV2 CASVEGYSNQPQHF
TRBV30 CAGLAGAGELFF
TRBV5-1 CASSQTGELFF
TRBV5-1 CASSLAGGELFF
TRBV29-1 CSVRPDRGEERYF
TRBV30 CAWSETGGYSPLHF
TRBV9 CASSVFRETNEKLFF
TRBV27 CASSAGQGSNSPLHF
TRBV30 CAWRWLEGETQYF
TRBV6-5 CASTLRTGLGYGYTF
TRBV4-3 CASSQDRGGPNYGYTF
TRBV19 CASSVVYQPQHF
TRBV29-1 CSVGGDSPYEQYF
TRBV15 CATSIRGANEKLFF
TRBV5-1 CASSRGAPGEQFF
TRBV4-1 CASSLGFTTDTQYF
TRBV27 CASSLTVLSSYNEQFF
TRBV6-6 CASSYATRAETQYF
TRBV29-1 CSVEPPSNTGELFF
TRBV29-1 CSVEGLDFASTDTQYF
TRBV14 CASSQDGLGRTDTQYF
TRBV4-3 CASSQDTFARGTPLHF